This entry is about one T cell receptor beta chain. This sample stems from a study of T cell changes during pregnancy in multiple sclerosis. The J segment lost 0 bases and the V segment lost 2 bases, leaving 2 bases of the junction unmatched. Per germline, CDR1 SGHKS and CDR2 YYEKEE (reference sequence). This CDR3 contains 14 residues. This table comes from immunoSEQ multiplex PCR, and its TCRdb copy is limited to in-frame clones, with some not included. The repertoire consists of about 61,000 clones, with around 90% occurring once and the leading ten covering approximately 1%. Sequencing used peripheral blood, obtained in the first trimester of pregnancy. The chain combines TRBV5-5 with TRBJ2-7; 7 nucleotides agree with TRBD1. The sequence derives from a female donor in good health, enrolled as a control in a pregnancy study. The CDR3 is CASSFGTVSYEQYF. The CDR3, as DNA: TGTGCCAGCAGCTTTGGGACAGTCTCCTACGAGCAGTACTTC.